One sample yielded the 19 T cell receptor beta chains listed below, sequenced in a study of sequential checkpoint blockade in melanoma. TCRdb keeps only in-frame clones here, not all; method: immunoSEQ multiplex PCR. This sample has approximately 26,000 clones; roughly 73% occur once, and the top ten carry 22%. Treatment of the sample: randomized to nivolumab then ipilimumab (arm A) or the reverse (arm B). Material: CD8+ T cells sorted from blood (inferred from file names), obtained from a patient given nivolumab and ipilimumab in sequence. These receptors came from a human donor with melanoma.

This clone was observed a few times. V is TRBV6-5 and J is TRBJ2-2; TRBD1 matches at 9 bases. This CDR3 has 15 residues. The J segment lost 7 bases and the V segment lost 6 bases, leaving 9 bases of the junction unmatched. Per the germline V gene, CDR1 is MNHEY and CDR2 is SVGAGI. CDR3 region: CASREGTGQVGELFF. The CDR3 nucleotides are TGTGCCAGCAGGGAGGGGACAGGGCAAGTCGGGGAGCTGTTTTTT.

This chain uses TRBV19 with TRBJ2-4; TRBD2 agrees at 14 bases. This CDR3 region has 19 residues. Germline loops: CDR1 LNHDA, CDR2 SQIVND (reference sequence). Unmatched junction bases numbered 13, after V lost 1 base and J lost 8 bases. CDR3 amino acids: CASSIGQGLAGAGEDIQYF. CDR3 sequence (DNA): TGTGCCAGTAGTATAGGTCAGGGACTAGCGGGGGCCGGGGAGGACATTCAGTACTTC.

The CDR3 region is CASSEVAGVYNEQFF. The CDR3 coding sequence is TGTGCCAGCAGTGAGGTAGCGGGGGTCTACAATGAGCAGTTCTTC. The V gene is TRBV6-4, the J gene TRBJ2-1, with 9 bases that match TRBD2. V shed 3 bases, J shed 3 bases, and the junction held 3 bases outside the gene matches. This CDR3 contains 15 residues. The germline CDR1 and CDR2 sequences are MRHNA and SNTAGT.

The chain is built from TRBV11-2 and TRBJ2-1; 8 positions agree with TRBD2. The germline gives CDR1 SGHAT, CDR2 FQNNGV. CDR3 length equals 14 residues. The trim removed 3 bases at V and 6 bases at J, leaving 4 bases unmatched. For the CDR3, the DNA is TGTGCCAGCAGCTTCACCGGGACTAGCAATGAGCAGTTCTTC. It specifies CASSFTGTSNEQFF. The whole variable domain, remainder taken from reference TRBV11-2 and TRBJ2-1, is EAGVAQSPRYKIIEKRQSVAFWCNPISGHATLYWYQQILGQGPKLLIQFQNNGVVDDSQLPKDRFSAERLKGVDSTLKIQPAKLEDSAVYLCASSFTGTSNEQFFGPGTRLTVL.

V gene TRBV7-3 combines with J gene TRBJ2-7; 10 bases are a match to TRBD1. The germline V gene has CDR1 SGHTA and CDR2 FQGTGA. CDR3 length: 14 amino acids. V lost 5 bases to trimming and J lost 7 bases; unmatched junction nucleotides: 8. CDR3 residues: CASSTGQGVGEQYF. The CDR3 nucleotides read TGTGCCAGCAGCACCGGACAGGGGGTAGGAGAGCAGTACTTC.

The J gene is TRBJ1-1, the V gene TRBV27; weak D call: TRBD1 (6 bases). The CDR3 contains 13 residues. V was pared by 7 bases and J by 8 bases, with 17 bases between. The germline gives CDR1 MNHEY, CDR2 SMNVEV (reference sequence). This CDR3 is CASINDRREEAFF. The CDR3 DNA sequence: TGTGCCAGCATCAACGACAGGCGGGAGGAAGCTTTCTTT.

This clone was seen a handful of times. This sequence joins TRBV12-1 and TRBJ1-6; the D call in the table, TRBD1, was not verified against the DNA. TRBV12-1 is classified as a pseudogene. The CDR3 length is 14 residues. CDR3 amino acids: CASSFIRYNSPLHF. CDR3 nucleotide sequence: TGTGCCAGCAGCTTTATCAGATATAATTCACCCCTCCACTTT.

The chain has TRBV12-5 and TRBJ2-1; TRBD2 matches at 7 bases. Germline V lookup: CDR1 LGHNT, CDR2 FRNRAP. CDR3 length: 15 residues. V gave up 5 bases and J gave up 12 bases; unmatched junction bases: 16. CDR3 coding DNA: TGTGCTAGTGGTACTATAGCGGGTTCAGTGGGTAGGCAGTTCTTC. This encodes CASGTIAGSVGRQFF.

The rearrangement uses TRBV6-7 and TRBJ1-2; 8 bases are a match to TRBD1. TRBV6-7 has ORF status, its function being uncertain. The CDR3 loop spans 14 amino acids. Trimming at V came to 6 bases and at J to 3 bases, leaving 6 bases not matched to a gene. CDR3 protein: CASSPKQGDYGYTF. The CDR3 nucleotides read TGTGCCAGCAGCCCAAAACAGGGGGACTATGGCTACACCTTC.

This chain connects TRBV5-1 to TRBJ1-2, with D possibly matching TRBD1 (5 bases). The CDR3 has 13 amino acids. The V and J ends lost 7 bases and 0 bases respectively, with 10 bases between them. Germline CDR1 reads SGHRS; CDR2 reads YFSETQ. CDR3 residues: CASAEGTNYGYTF. CDR3 sequence (DNA): TGCGCCAGCGCGGAGGGGACTAACTATGGCTACACCTTC.

The chain recombines TRBV9 with TRBJ1-1; D ambiguous. The ends were cut back, 4 bases at V and 4 bases at J, with 8 bases in the middle. This CDR3 contains 12 residues. Germline assignment: CDR1 SGDLS and CDR2 YYNGEE. CDR3 in amino acids: CASSSRGTEAFF. In DNA, the CDR3 is TGTGCCAGCAGCTCCCGGGGCACTGAAGCTTTCTTT. The variable domain in full, with the rest retrieved from reference TRBV9 and TRBJ1-1, is DSGVTQTPKHLITATGQRVTLRCSPRSGDLSVYWYQQSLDQGLQFLIQYYNGEERAKGNILERFSAQQFPDLHSELNLSSLELGDSALYFCASSSRGTEAFFGQGTRLTVV.

This chain uses TRBV27 with TRBJ1-5, with TRBD1 matching over 8 bases. This CDR3 is 15 amino acids long. From germline, CDR1 is MNHEY and CDR2 SMNVEV (reference sequence). J was trimmed by 5 bases and V by 5 bases; bases with no gene match: 8. CDR3 protein: CASSPWTGLHQPQHF. The DNA of the CDR3 is TGTGCCAGCAGTCCATGGACAGGGCTTCATCAGCCCCAGCATTTT.

This chain links TRBV9 with TRBJ1-2; 8 bases fit TRBD1. CDR1 SGDLS and CDR2 YYNGEE come from the germline V gene. The CDR3 is 12 amino acids. V was clipped by 8 bases and J by 4 bases; unmatched bases: 4. CDR3 bases: TGTGCCAGTTCGGACAGGGTCTATGGCTACACCTTC. Protein: CASSDRVYGYTF.

This chain joins TRBV5-6 and TRBJ2-7, with D possibly TRBD1 on 5 matching bases. With 5 bases removed from V and 2 bases from J, the gap between germline ends came to 14 bases. The CDR3 covers 14 residues. Per germline, CDR1 SGHDT and CDR2 YYEEEE. CDR3 DNA: TGTGCCAGCAGTCGGCGGACACGGCCCTACGAGCAGTACTTC. Translation gives CASSRRTRPYEQYF.

This clone was seen more than once but under ten times. The V call is TRBV7-8, the J call TRBJ1-3; 7 positions agree with TRBD1. Germline V gene lookup returns CDR1 SGHVS and CDR2 FQNEAQ. With V trimmed by 3 bases and J by 0 bases, 5 bases remained unmatched. The CDR3 covers 16 residues. CDR3: CASSLQRQGSGNTIYF. The CDR3 region has the DNA TGTGCCAGCAGCTTGCAACGACAGGGCTCTGGAAACACCATATATTTT. The full variable domain, with the rest looked up from reference TRBV7-8 and TRBJ1-3, is GAGVSQSPRYKVAKRGQDVALRCDPISGHVSLFWYQQALGQGPEFLTYFQNEAQLDKSGLPSDRFFAERPEGSVSTLKIQRTQQEDSAVYLCASSLQRQGSGNTIYFGEGSWLTVV.

V is TRBV9 and J is TRBJ2-7, with D unclear. Looked up from germline, CDR1 is SGDLS and CDR2 is YYNGEE. The CDR3 has 14 amino acids. Deletions cut 0 bases from V and 2 bases from J, with 9 bases between. In nucleotides, the CDR3 is TGTGCCAGCAGCGTAGGAGGCTTAGCCTACGAGCAGTACTTC. It encodes CASSVGGLAYEQYF.

The chain couples TRBV9 to TRBJ1-1; the D gene is possibly TRBD1 (6 bases). V was shortened by 0 bases and J by 6 bases, with 15 bases between the two germline ends. Germline values: CDR1 SGDLS, CDR2 YYNGEE. This CDR3 spans 15 amino acids. CDR3 protein: CASSVAGRAGAEAFF. The CDR3 DNA sequence: TGTGCCAGCAGCGTAGCCGGCAGGGCAGGGGCTGAAGCTTTCTTT.

This clone was recorded a few times. The rearrangement joins TRBV9 to TRBJ2-1, with a weak D call TRBD2 (6 bases). The CDR3 covers 15 residues. Germline CDR1 is SGDLS and CDR2 is YYNGEE. V was clipped by 3 bases and J by 5 bases, with 15 bases between them. The CDR3 DNA reads TGTGCCAGCAGCGAGGGTGGCGGGGCCAACAATGAGCAGTTCTTC. The encoded protein is CASSEGGGANNEQFF.

The rearrangement uses TRBV4-1 and TRBJ1-6, with D possibly matching TRBD1 (6 bases). Germline loops: CDR1 MGHRA, CDR2 YSYEKL. The CDR3 totals 15 residues. Trimming stripped 1 base from V and 13 bases from J, with 17 bases between. This CDR3 is CASSQGGQPGAPLHF. In DNA form, the CDR3 reads TGCGCCAGCAGCCAAGGGGGGCAACCGGGTGCCCCCCTCCACTTT.